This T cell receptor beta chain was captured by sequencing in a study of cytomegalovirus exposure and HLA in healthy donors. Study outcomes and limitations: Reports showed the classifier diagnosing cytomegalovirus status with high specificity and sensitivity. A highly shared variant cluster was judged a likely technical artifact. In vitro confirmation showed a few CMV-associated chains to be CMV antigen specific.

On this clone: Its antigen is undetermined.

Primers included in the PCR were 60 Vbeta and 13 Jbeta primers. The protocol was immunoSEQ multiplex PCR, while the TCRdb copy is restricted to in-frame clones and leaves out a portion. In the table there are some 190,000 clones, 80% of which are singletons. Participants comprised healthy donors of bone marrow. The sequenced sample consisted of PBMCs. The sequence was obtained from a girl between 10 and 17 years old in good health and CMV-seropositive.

The CDR3, as DNA: TGTGCCAGTACCGGGACAGGGGACGAAAAACTGTTTTTT. Its protein is CASTGTGDEKLFF. V and J are TRBV6-5 and TRBJ1-4; TRBD1 aligns across 10 bases. This CDR3 is 13 amino acids long. Germline V gene data show CDR1 as MNHEY and CDR2 as SVGAGI. Losses at the gene ends were 9 bases for V and 8 bases for J; bases not matched to a gene: 6.